Listed below are T cell receptor beta chains from one sample, sequenced in a study of metastatic and nonmetastatic thyroid tumors. TCRdb re-called clones via MiXCR from the PCR reads. The sample yields approximately 29,000 clones, 16% seen once. The sequenced sample consisted of blood. Every receptor here comes from a female donor with papillary thyroid cancer or a benign thyroid nodule (not recorded which). Some clones in this sample may be carry-over from other donors' samples. CDR3s include the opening cysteine and the closing phenylalanine or tryptophan. Fields, in order: J gene, V gene, CDR3 protein.

J gene: TRBJ2-1
V gene: TRBV20-1
CDR3 protein: CSARDRAGANWNEQFF

J gene: TRBJ1-2
V gene: TRBV20-1
CDR3 protein: CSARQGANYGYTF

J gene: TRBJ2-5
V gene: TRBV7-2
CDR3 protein: CASSRPTRAETQYF

J gene: TRBJ2-7
V gene: TRBV28
CDR3 protein: CASSFRGYTSYEQYF

J gene: -
V gene: TRBV6-2/TRBV6-3
CDR3 protein: CASRVNHAGSYTDTQHF

J gene: TRBJ2-3
V gene: TRBV20-1
CDR3 protein: CSAGRMSTDTQYF

J gene: TRBJ1-4
V gene: TRBV5-1
CDR3 protein: CASSRRRGEFDEKLFF

J gene: TRBJ1-4
V gene: TRBV3-1
CDR3 protein: CASSQTDGKPEELFF

J gene: TRBJ1-5
V gene: TRBV19
CDR3 protein: CASSIGQGGNQPQHF

J gene: TRBJ2-2
V gene: TRBV27
CDR3 protein: CASSPLAERNTGELFF